This T cell receptor (beta chain) appears in the sequencing data of a study of OX40 agonist ivuxolimab in advanced cancers. Study as a whole: The patients received ivuxolimab by intravenous route every 2 weeks at 0.01 to 10 mg/kg. A mean age of roughly 62 years, range about 20 to 79, was recorded, and more than 80% were male. General study findings and limits: Determination of antigen specificity was not performed for the expanded peripheral T cells.

Blood was sampled at baseline, cycle 4 day 1, and cycle 7 day 1. Here immunoSEQ multiplex PCR was the method, and the copy in TCRdb shows in-frame clones only, minus some. The repertoire includes some 58,000 clones, about nine tenths of them detected once, and 0.76% sits in the top ten. In this sample, this clone turned up once. Its antigen remains unknown. Sequencing was performed on CD4+ or CD8+ T cells sorted from blood, taken in a trial of the OX40 agonist ivuxolimab. The clonotype originates from an adult with an advanced solid tumor such as melanoma, head and neck, liver or kidney cancer.

The CDR3 nucleotides read TGTGCCAGCAGCCAACCGGGACAGGGGGATGGCTACACCTTC. It encodes CASSQPGQGDGYTF. The rearrangement links TRBV4-2 to TRBJ1-2, with TRBD1 matching over 11 bases. This CDR3 region has 14 residues. The V and J ends lost 2 bases and 6 bases, in that order; junction bases with no gene match: 2. CDR1 and CDR2 (germline): LGHNA, YNFKEQ.